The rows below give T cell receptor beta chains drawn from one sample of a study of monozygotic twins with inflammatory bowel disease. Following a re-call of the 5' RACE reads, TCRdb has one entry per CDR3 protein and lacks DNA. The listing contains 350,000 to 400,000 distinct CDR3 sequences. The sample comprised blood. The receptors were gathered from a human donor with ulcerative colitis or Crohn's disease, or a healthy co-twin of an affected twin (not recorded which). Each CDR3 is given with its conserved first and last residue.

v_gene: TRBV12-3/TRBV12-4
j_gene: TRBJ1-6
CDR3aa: CASTQSGTAWGTLHF

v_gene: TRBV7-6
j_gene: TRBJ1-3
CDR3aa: CASSPPGGQNSGNTIYF

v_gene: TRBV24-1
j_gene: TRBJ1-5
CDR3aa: CATSDSTGVQPQHF

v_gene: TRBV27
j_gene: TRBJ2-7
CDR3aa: CASRTRASYEQYF

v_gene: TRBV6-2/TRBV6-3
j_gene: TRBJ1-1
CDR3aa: CASSYSWRTEAFF

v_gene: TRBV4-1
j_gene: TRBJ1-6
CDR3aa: CASSTQGGSNSPLHF

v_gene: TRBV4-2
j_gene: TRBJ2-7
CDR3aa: CASSPDRAEQYF

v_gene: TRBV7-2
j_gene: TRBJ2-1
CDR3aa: CASSQHQGLANEQFF

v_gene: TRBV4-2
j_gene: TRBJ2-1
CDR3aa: CASSQDLLAGGGEQFF

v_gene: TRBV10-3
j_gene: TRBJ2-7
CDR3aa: CAISELAGGSSYEQYF

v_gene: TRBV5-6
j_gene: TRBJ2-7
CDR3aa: CASSPGGTSTYEQYF

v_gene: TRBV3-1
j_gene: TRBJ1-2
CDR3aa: CASSLSGAGYGYTF

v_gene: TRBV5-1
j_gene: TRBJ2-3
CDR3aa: CASSTGGRSTDTQYF

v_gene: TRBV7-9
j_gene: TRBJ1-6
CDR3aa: CASSPDRGRSPLHF

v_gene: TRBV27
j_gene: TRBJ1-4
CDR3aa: CASSWSPGGRGDEKLFF

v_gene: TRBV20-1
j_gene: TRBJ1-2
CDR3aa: CSASGGFNYGYTF

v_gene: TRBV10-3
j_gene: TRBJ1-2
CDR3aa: CAIGPGGNYGYTF

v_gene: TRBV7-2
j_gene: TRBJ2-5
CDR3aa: CASSLAGAGQGETQYF

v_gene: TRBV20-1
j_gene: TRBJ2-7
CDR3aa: CSAIRALGYEQYF

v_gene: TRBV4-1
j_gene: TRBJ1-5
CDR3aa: CASSTRDDGGNQPQHF

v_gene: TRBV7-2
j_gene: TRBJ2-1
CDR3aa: CASSSALNQQFF

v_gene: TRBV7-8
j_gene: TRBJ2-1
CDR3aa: CASSKSRQNEQFF

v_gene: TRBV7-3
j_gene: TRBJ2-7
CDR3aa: CASSLSIGQNNEQYF

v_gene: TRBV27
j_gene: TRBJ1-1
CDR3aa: CASIRDRGGMNTEAFF

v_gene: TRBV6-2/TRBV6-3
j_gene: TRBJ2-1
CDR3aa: CASSYLGAGEQFF

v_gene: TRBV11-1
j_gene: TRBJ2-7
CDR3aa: CASSSSGGLSEQYF

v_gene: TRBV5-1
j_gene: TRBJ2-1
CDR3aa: CASGYPPAGGLLDEQFF

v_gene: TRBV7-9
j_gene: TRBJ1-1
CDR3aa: CASSRLQGNTEAFF

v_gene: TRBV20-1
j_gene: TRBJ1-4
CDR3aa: CSARNFIAGGTNEKLFF

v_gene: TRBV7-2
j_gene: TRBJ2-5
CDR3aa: CASSLALGPTETQYF

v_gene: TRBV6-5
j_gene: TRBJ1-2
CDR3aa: CASNSRGGRDYGYTF

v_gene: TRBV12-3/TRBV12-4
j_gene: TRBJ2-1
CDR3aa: CASSLRVPLAGGRLNYNEQFF

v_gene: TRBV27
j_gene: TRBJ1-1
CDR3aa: CASSLSIPNTEALF

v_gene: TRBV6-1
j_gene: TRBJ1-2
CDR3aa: CASSQFGGGANYGYTF

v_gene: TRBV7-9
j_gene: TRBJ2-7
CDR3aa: CASSLGQNEQYF

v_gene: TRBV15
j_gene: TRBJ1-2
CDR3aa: CATSRGGEDYGYTF

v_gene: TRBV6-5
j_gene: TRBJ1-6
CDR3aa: CASSYSQVNNSPLHF

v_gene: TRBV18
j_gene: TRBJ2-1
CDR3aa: CASSPRFGQGKGNEQFF

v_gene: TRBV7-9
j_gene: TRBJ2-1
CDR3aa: CASSLGGWNSGGKFF

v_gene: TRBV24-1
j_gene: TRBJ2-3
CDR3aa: CATSDSRHRTDTQYF

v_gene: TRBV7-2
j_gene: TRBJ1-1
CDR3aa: CASSSDRRGTEAFF

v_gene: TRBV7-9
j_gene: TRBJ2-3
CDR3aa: CASSSGPYSADTQYF

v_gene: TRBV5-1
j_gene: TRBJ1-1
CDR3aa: CASSGGQNTEAFF

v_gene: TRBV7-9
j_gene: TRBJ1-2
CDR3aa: CASSTTGQFPYGYTF

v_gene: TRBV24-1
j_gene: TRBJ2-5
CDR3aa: CATSGTGTQETQYF